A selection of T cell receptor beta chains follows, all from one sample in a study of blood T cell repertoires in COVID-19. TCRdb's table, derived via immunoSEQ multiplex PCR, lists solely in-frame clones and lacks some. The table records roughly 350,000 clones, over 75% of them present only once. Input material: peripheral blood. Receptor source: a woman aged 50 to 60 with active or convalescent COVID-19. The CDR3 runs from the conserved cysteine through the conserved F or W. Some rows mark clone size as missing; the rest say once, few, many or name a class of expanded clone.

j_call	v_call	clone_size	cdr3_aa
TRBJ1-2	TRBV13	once	CAAGPLTGIYGYTF
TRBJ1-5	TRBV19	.	CASSIDQDNQPQHF
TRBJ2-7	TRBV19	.	CASSIGGQGANEQYF
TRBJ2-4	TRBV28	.	CASSESSSYQNIQYF
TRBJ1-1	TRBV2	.	CASSSPGPPNTEAFF
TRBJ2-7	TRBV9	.	CASSPASGRNYEQYF
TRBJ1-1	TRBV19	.	CASFPQGDTEAFF
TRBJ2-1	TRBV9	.	CASSVGLAESSYNEQFF
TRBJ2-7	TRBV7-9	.	CASSSSRLAGPYEQYF
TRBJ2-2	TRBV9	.	CASSVGIAGGSTGELFF
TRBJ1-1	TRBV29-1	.	CSVEYFRDTRRGAFF
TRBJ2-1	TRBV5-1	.	CASSRNVAGGINEQFF
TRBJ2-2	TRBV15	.	CATSPDGAGELFF
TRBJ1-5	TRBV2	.	CASSVSGFEQPQHF
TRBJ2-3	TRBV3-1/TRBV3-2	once	CASSSVPGRGSDTQYF
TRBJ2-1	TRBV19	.	CASTSDSSSYNEQFF
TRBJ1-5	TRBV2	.	CASIQEGGQPQHF
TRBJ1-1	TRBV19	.	CASSMRRDTEAFF
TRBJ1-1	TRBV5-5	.	CASSLAGSTEAFF
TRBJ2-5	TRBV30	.	CAWSTASGSQETQYF
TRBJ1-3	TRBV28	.	CASTGERNTIYF
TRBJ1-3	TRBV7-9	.	CASSPTGTLSGNTIYF
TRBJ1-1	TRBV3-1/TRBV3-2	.	CASTLGASRAGEAFF
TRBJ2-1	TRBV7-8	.	CASSLGLAGSSSYNEQFF
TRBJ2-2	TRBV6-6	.	CASLAGAGELFF
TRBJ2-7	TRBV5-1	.	CASSTEEEQYF
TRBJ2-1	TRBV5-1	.	CASSSGTSIDEQFF
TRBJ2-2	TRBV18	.	CASSPPLAGTGELFF
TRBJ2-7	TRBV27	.	CASSLYPPGTGNEQYF
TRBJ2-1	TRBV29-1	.	CSVRAGGGEQFF
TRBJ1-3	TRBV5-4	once	CASSLPGSGNTIYF
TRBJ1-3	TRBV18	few	CASSPSGGLNTIYF
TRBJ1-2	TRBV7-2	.	CASSSGQFNYGYTF
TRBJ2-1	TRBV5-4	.	CASSLLRDNEQFF
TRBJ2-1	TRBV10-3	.	CAIARDRGYNEQFF
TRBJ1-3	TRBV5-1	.	CASSLGDWGSGNTIYF
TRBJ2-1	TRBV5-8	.	CASSSGTSVHNEQFF
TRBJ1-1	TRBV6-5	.	CASSLLTGDTEAFF
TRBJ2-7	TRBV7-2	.	CASSLGLAGGSYEQYF
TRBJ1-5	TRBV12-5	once	CASAQYRSNQPQHF
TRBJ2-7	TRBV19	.	CASTGTSGNYEQYF
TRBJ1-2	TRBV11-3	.	CASSLPTGEKAGYTF
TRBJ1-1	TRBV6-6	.	CASSRGTGSMNTEAFF
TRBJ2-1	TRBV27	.	CASKTAGSNPYLYNEQFF
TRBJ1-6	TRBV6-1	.	CASSENRQGWGF
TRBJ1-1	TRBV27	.	CASSLSRVKRENTEAFF
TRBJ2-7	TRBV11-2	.	CASSLGDTFYEQYF
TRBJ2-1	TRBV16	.	CASSPPTSGTFYNEQFF
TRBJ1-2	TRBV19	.	CASSIDSGSPHSGYTF
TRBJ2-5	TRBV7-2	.	CASSLSLLIRDSRMVTQYF